The 18 T cell receptor beta chains below all came from one sample that was sequenced in a study of T cell changes during pregnancy in multiple sclerosis. The repertoire was sequenced with immunoSEQ multiplex PCR; TCRdb's copy has only in-frame clones and lacks some. The sample records more than 50,000 clones, 91% being singletons. This specimen was peripheral blood, taken after pregnancy. Receptors were obtained from a female donor in good health, enrolled as a control in a pregnancy study.

This clone was observed once. The chain links TRBV6-5 to TRBJ1-6; 8 positions match TRBD1. V trimming: 2 bases; J trimming: 6 bases; junction bases outside the gene matches: 6. CDR3 length equals 16 residues. Germline values: CDR1 MNHEY, CDR2 SVGAGI. The CDR3 region has the DNA TGTGCCAGCAGTTACCGGACAGGGTCGTTTAATTCACCCCTCCACTTT. It translates to CASSYRTGSFNSPLHF.

J is TRBJ2-2 and V is TRBV27; D may be TRBD2 (6 bases). Per germline, CDR1 MNHEY and CDR2 SMNVEV (reference sequence). Trimming took off 6 bases at V and 4 bases at J, with 27 bases between the two ends. The CDR3 contains 19 residues. CDR3 DNA sequence: TGTGCCAGCAGCGGGGGATTTAGGGCGGGGCGGGGAACCACCGGGGAGCTGTTTTTT. Amino acids: CASSGGFRAGRGTTGELFF.

This chain's CDR3 is CASTRAGGQGNQPQHF. In DNA, the CDR3 is TGTGCCAGTACCCGGGCAGGGGGACAGGGGAATCAGCCCCAGCATTTT. This chain links TRBV19 with TRBJ1-5; 10 positions agree with TRBD1. The CDR3 length is 16 residues. The V segment lost 7 bases and the J segment 4 bases; nucleotides outside the gene matches: 10. Germline assignment: CDR1 LNHDA and CDR2 SQIVND (reference sequence).

The chain joins TRBV6-5 to TRBJ2-1; 11 bases map to TRBD1. CDR1 MNHEY and CDR2 SVGAGI come from the germline V gene. V lost 5 bases, J lost 8 bases, and 8 bases stayed unmatched. This CDR3 has 15 residues. CDR3 in DNA: TGTGCCAGCAGTACACGGACAGGGGGCAGCGATGAGCAGTTCTTC. Amino acid sequence: CASSTRTGGSDEQFF.

Note on this clone: The identical CDR3 is also encoded by other nucleotide sequences in the sample. The chain links TRBV7-2 to TRBJ1-1; D is uncertain. The CDR3 totals 13 residues. The V gene's germline CDR1 is SGHTA and CDR2 FQGNSA. Trimming took off 2 bases at V and 1 base at J, with 5 bases between the two ends. The CDR3 reads CASSLSQNTEAFF. The CDR3, as DNA: TGTGCCAGCAGCTTATCCCAGAACACTGAAGCTTTCTTT.

This chain connects TRBV7-2 to TRBJ2-5; 7 bases are shared with TRBD1. V lost 5 bases and J lost 5; bases outside the gene matches: 8. The CDR3 is 14 amino acids. Germline V gives CDR1 SGHTA, CDR2 FQGNSA. CDR3 region: CASSRNRGGETQYF. The CDR3 bases are TGTGCCAGCAGCCGGAACAGGGGTGGGGAGACCCAGTACTTC.

The CDR3 DNA is TGTGCCAGCAGTAACCAGATGAACACTGAAGCTTTCTTT. It is translated as CASSNQMNTEAFF. V usage is TRBV28 and J usage is TRBJ1-1; D not resolved. In germline, CDR1 is MDHEN, CDR2 SYDVKM. The CDR3 spans 13 residues. V was cut by 5 bases and J by 0 bases, with 7 bases left in between.

V is TRBV5-1 and J is TRBJ2-6; TRBD1 is a possible D gene (6 bases). V lost 4 bases and J 0 bases, leaving 11 bases between the germline ends. Germline lookup yields CDR1 SGHRS and CDR2 YFSETQ. The CDR3 sequence is 16 residues long. Written as DNA, the CDR3 is TGCGCCAGCAGCCTTCAGGGGAACTCTGGGGCCAACGTCCTGACTTTC. Residues: CASSLQGNSGANVLTF.

The chain has TRBV7-2 and TRBJ2-7; the D gene is possibly TRBD2 (6 bases). V lost 5 bases, J lost 3 bases, and 17 bases lay in between. CDR1 SGHTA and CDR2 FQGNSA come from the germline V gene. This CDR3 contains 15 residues. The CDR3 sequence is CASSQGTSSLYEQYF. The CDR3 nucleotides are TGTGCCAGCAGCCAAGGGACTTCTTCCCTCTACGAGCAGTACTTC.

The J gene is TRBJ2-7, the V gene TRBV10-3, with 10 nucleotides matching TRBD2. V was clipped by 7 bases and J by 4 bases; unmatched bases: 10. The CDR3 has 15 amino acids. The germline CDR1 and CDR2 sequences are ENHRY and SYGVKD. In DNA, the CDR3 is TGTGCCATCACCGACGGGGTAGCGGGGGGTTACGAGCAGTACTTC. Protein product: CAITDGVAGGYEQYF.

This chain connects TRBV11-2 to TRBJ2-1; 16 bases are shared with TRBD2. Unmatched junction bases numbered 7, after V lost 4 bases and J lost 7 bases. CDR3 length equals 17 residues. The germline V gene has CDR1 SGHAT and CDR2 FQNNGV. The CDR3 is CASSSGLAGGPGNEQFF. CDR3 nucleotide sequence: TGTGCCAGCAGCTCGGGACTAGCGGGAGGGCCGGGAAATGAGCAGTTCTTC.

The chain employs TRBV9 and TRBJ1-4; D remains ambiguous. The CDR3 totals 15 residues. V was shortened by 0 bases and J by 7 bases, with 13 bases between the two germline ends. In germline, CDR1 is SGDLS, CDR2 YYNGEE. This chain's CDR3 is CASSVGGGIGEKLFF. The CDR3, as DNA: TGTGCCAGCAGCGTAGGCGGAGGGATAGGTGAAAAACTGTTTTTT.

CDR3 nucleotides: TGCGCCAGCAGCTCCCTTCTAGCGGGGGACACAGATACGCAGTATTTT. Protein: CASSSLLAGDTDTQYF. The chain carries TRBV5-1 and TRBJ2-3; 10 bases line up with TRBD2. V shed 3 bases and J 2 bases; nucleotides not matched to a gene: 6. This CDR3 spans 16 amino acids. The germline V gene encodes CDR1 SGHRS and CDR2 YFSETQ. Drawing the rest from reference TRBV5-1 and TRBJ2-3, the complete variable domain is KAGVTQTPRYLIKTRGQQVTLSCSPISGHRSVSWYQQTPGQGLQFLFEYFSETQRNKGNFPGRFSGRQFSNSRSEMNVSTLELGDSALYLCASSSLLAGDTDTQYFGPGTRLTVL.

The V call is TRBV2, the J call TRBJ1-4; TRBD1 agrees at 9 bases. The germline gives CDR1 SNHLY, CDR2 FYNNEI. After removal of 6 bases from V and 8 bases from J, the junction contained 10 bases not matched to a gene. This CDR3 spans 15 amino acids. The CDR3 nucleotides read TGTGCCAGCAGACCCAAGACAGGGGGGACGGAAAAACTGTTTTTT. The encoded protein is CASRPKTGGTEKLFF.

The chain has TRBV11-2 and TRBJ1-1; 7 nucleotides agree with TRBD1. The CDR3 loop spans 14 amino acids. V shed 2 bases and J 6 bases; nucleotides not matched to a gene: 6. In germline, CDR1 is SGHAT, CDR2 FQNNGV. The CDR3 here is CASSLNNRGPEAFF. CDR3 sequence (DNA): TGTGCCAGCAGCTTAAACAACAGGGGACCTGAAGCTTTCTTT.

This chain uses TRBV6-5 with TRBJ1-1; TRBD1 agrees at 8 bases. V shed 5 bases and J 5 bases; nucleotides not matched to a gene: 10. The CDR3 is 15 amino acids. In germline, CDR1 is MNHEY, CDR2 SVGAGI. CDR3 sequence (DNA): TGTGCCAGCAGTAAACACGACAGACAGGGGACTGAAGCTTTCTTT. The encoded protein is CASSKHDRQGTEAFF.

The chain joins TRBV21-1 to TRBJ1-1; the table gives TRBD1 as D, unverified against the DNA. TRBV21-1 counts as a pseudogene. CDR3 length equals 13 residues. This CDR3 reads CASKGAGNTEAFF. The CDR3 DNA reads as TGTGCCAGCAAGGGGGCAGGGAACACTGAAGCTTTCTTT.

This clone was observed a single time. This chain uses TRBV4-3 with TRBJ2-7; TRBD1 agrees at 10 bases. This CDR3 is built from 16 residues. The germline gives CDR1 LGHNA, CDR2 YSLEER. V was clipped by 1 base and J by 5 bases; unmatched bases: 8. In nucleotides, the CDR3 is TGCGCCAGCAGCCAAGCTTGGGGACAGGGGCTCCACGAGCAGTACTTC. As protein: CASSQAWGQGLHEQYF.